The next 27 T cell receptor beta chains were all read from a single sample in a study of cytomegalovirus exposure and HLA in healthy donors. PCR was performed using 60 Vbeta and 13 Jbeta primers. Clones were sequenced by immunoSEQ multiplex PCR, and TCRdb holds only the in-frame ones, with some missing. Of roughly 150,000 clones in the sample, roughly 80% were seen once. The sample was PBMCs. Receptor source: a male donor in good health and CMV-seronegative.

This chain uses TRBV7-6 with TRBJ2-1; the match to TRBD1 covers 7 bases. Germline values: CDR1 SGHVS, CDR2 FNYEAQ. The CDR3 covers 15 residues. Trimming cost V 1 base and J 3 bases; bases outside gene matches: 3. CDR3 nucleotide sequence: TGTGCCAGCAGCTTAGTGGGACAGTTCTACAATGAGCAGTTCTTC. As protein: CASSLVGQFYNEQFF.

The chain links TRBV30 to TRBJ1-2; D is unclear. The CDR3 runs to 12 residues. Germline lookup yields CDR1 GTSNPN and CDR2 SVGIG (reference sequence). V shed 2 bases and J shed 2 bases, with 6 bases lying between them. CDR3 nucleotide sequence: TGTGCCTGGAGTCCCCTCAACTATGGCTACACCTTC. It codes for CAWSPLNYGYTF.

Turning to this clone: Other DNA sequences from this sample encode an identical CDR3 as well. This sequence joins TRBV19 and TRBJ2-2, with 9 bases matching TRBD1. Per germline, CDR1 LNHDA and CDR2 SQIVND (reference sequence). CDR3 size: 14 residues. V lost 6 bases to trimming and J lost 3 bases; unmatched junction nucleotides: 2. CDR3 nucleotide sequence: TGTGCCAGTAGCGACAGGGGGGACACCGGGGAGCTGTTTTTT. This gives the protein CASSDRGDTGELFF.

The chain couples TRBV7-2 to TRBJ1-6; D is unclear. The CDR3 consists of 13 residues. Germline V CDR1 and CDR2: SGHTA, FQGNSA. Trimming cost V 2 bases and J 7 bases, with 6 bases left between them. CDR3 sequence (DNA): TGTGCCAGCAGCTTACAGTTGAATTCACCCCTCCACTTT. Its protein is CASSLQLNSPLHF.

The table lists this clone with a few counts. The chain links TRBV5-1 to TRBJ2-1; TRBD1 matches at 10 bases. This CDR3 has 14 residues. The V gene end was trimmed by 3 bases and the J gene end by 4 bases; junction bases not matched to a gene: 1. The V gene's germline CDR1 is SGHRS and CDR2 YFSETQ. CDR3 amino acids: CASSWTGGYNEQFF. The CDR3 DNA sequence: TGCGCCAGCAGCTGGACAGGGGGGTACAATGAGCAGTTCTTC. The full variable domain, completed using reference TRBV5-1 and TRBJ2-1, is KAGVTQTPRYLIKTRGQQVTLSCSPISGHRSVSWYQQTPGQGLQFLFEYFSETQRNKGNFPGRFSGRQFSNSRSEMNVSTLELGDSALYLCASSWTGGYNEQFFGPGTRLTVL.

This clone was recorded once. This rearrangement joins TRBV15 to TRBJ2-7; no clear D. V was clipped by 2 bases and J by 6 bases, with 11 bases between them. Germline V gene data show CDR1 as LNHNV and CDR2 as YYDKDF (reference sequence). This CDR3 has 13 amino acids. The CDR3 DNA reads TGTGCCACCAGCAGATACCCTCCGGGCGAGCAGTACTTC. Translation gives CATSRYPPGEQYF.

The chain carries TRBV19 and TRBJ1-3; D remains unclear. The CDR3 loop spans 16 amino acids. The V gene lost 5 bases and the J gene lost 3 bases, with 17 bases spanning the gap. CDR1 is LNHDA and CDR2 is SQIVND in the germline V gene (reference sequence). DNA for the CDR3: TGTGCCAGTAGTCCCCTGAGTCAATCACTTGGAAACACCATATATTTT. This gives the protein CASSPLSQSLGNTIYF.

The chain carries TRBV25-1 and TRBJ1-4; D may be TRBD1 (5 bases). CDR1 and CDR2 from the germline V gene are MGHDK and SYGVNS. V gave up 3 bases and J gave up 6 bases, with 17 bases separating them. This CDR3 is built from 16 residues. Here the CDR3 reads CASSDGTQATDEKLFF. CDR3 nucleotides: TGTGCCAGCAGTGACGGGACTCAAGCAACCGATGAAAAACTGTTTTTT.

This chain uses TRBV7-2 with TRBJ1-4; a weak D match, TRBD1 (6 bases). The length of the CDR3 is 14 residues. Germline values: CDR1 SGHTA, CDR2 FQGNSA. Trimming stripped 6 bases from V and 8 bases from J, with 16 bases between. CDR3 nucleotides: TGTGCCAGCAGTTTCGTATCAGGGGTAGAAAAACTGTTTTTT. Protein product: CASSFVSGVEKLFF.

The rearrangement joins TRBV5-4 to TRBJ2-5; possibly TRBD1 for D (6 bases). The J call may not be correct, given that the DNA end is closer to TRBJ2-7. The CDR3 loop spans 13 amino acids. Germline-derived CDR1 and CDR2 are SGHNT and YYREEE (reference sequence). The DNA for the CDR3 is TGTGCCAGCAGCTCCGGGACAAGCTACGAGCAGTACTTC. Translated, it gives CASSSGTSYEQYF.

The CDR3 DNA reads TGCAGCGTTGGACAGGGGGCTGGGGAGACCCAGTACTTC. Translated, it gives CSVGQGAGETQYF. This chain joins TRBV29-1 and TRBJ2-5, with 10 nucleotides matching TRBD1. Germline lookup yields CDR1 SQVTM and CDR2 ANQGSEA. With 4 bases clipped from V and 5 bases from J, the junction kept 4 bases outside the gene matches. The CDR3 spans 13 residues. The full variable domain, completed using reference TRBV29-1 and TRBJ2-5, is SAVISQKPSRDICQRGTSLTIQCQVDSQVTMMFWYRQQPGQSLTLIATANQGSEATYESGFVIDKFPISRPNLTFSTLTVSNMSPEDSSIYLCSVGQGAGETQYFGPGTRLLVL.

The rearrangement joins TRBV5-1 to TRBJ2-3, with D possibly matching TRBD1 (6 bases). CDR1 and CDR2 from the germline V gene are SGHRS and YFSETQ. This CDR3 comprises 16 residues. Between the trimmed V and J ends, which lost 1 base and 2 bases, there was a span of 14 bases. CDR3 coding DNA: TGCGCCAGCAGCTTGTCCGGGACACTTAACACAGATACGCAGTATTTT. Amino acid sequence: CASSLSGTLNTDTQYF.

The gene calls are TRBV2 and TRBJ1-6; D perhaps matches TRBD1 (6 bases). There are 14 residues in the CDR3. Looked up from germline, CDR1 is SNHLY and CDR2 is FYNNEI. V shed 7 bases and J shed 9 bases, with 16 bases lying between them. DNA for the CDR3: TGTGCCAGCACCACAGGGTACATCATTTCACCCCTCCACTTT. Amino acids: CASTTGYIISPLHF.

The count of this clone is one. The V call is TRBV19, the J call TRBJ2-1, with TRBD2 matching 8 bases. Germline CDR1 reads LNHDA; CDR2 reads SQIVND (reference sequence). V shed 5 bases, J shed 5 bases, and the junction held 14 bases outside the gene matches. This CDR3 region has 17 residues. The CDR3 DNA reads TGTGCCAGTAGTTCCCAGCCCCCTGGGCGGGGGGACAATGAGCAGTTCTTC. Translation: CASSSQPPGRGDNEQFF.

This clone was found once. The V and J genes are TRBV5-4 and TRBJ1-1, with 7 bases aligning to TRBD1. Germline loops: CDR1 SGHNT, CDR2 YYREEE (reference sequence). The V and J ends lost 4 bases and 1 base, in that order; junction bases with no gene match: 13. This CDR3 has 17 amino acids. The CDR3 region has the DNA TGTGCCAGCAGCCCCGGACCCGACAGGGTGGGGAACACTGAAGCTTTCTTT. Translating gives CASSPGPDRVGNTEAFF.

This chain connects TRBV25-1 to TRBJ2-2; 7 nucleotides agree with TRBD1. V shed 2 bases, J shed 7 bases, and the junction held 10 bases outside the gene matches. Germline CDR1 is MGHDK and CDR2 is SYGVNS. CDR3 length equals 16 residues. The DNA of the CDR3 is TGTGCCAGCAGTGAAGACAGGGCGAAACGGTACGGGGAGCTGTTTTTT. Residues: CASSEDRAKRYGELFF. Filled out from reference TRBV25-1 and TRBJ2-2, the complete variable domain reads EADIYQTPRYLVIGTGKKITLECSQTMGHDKMYWYQQDPGMELHLIHYSYGVNSTEKGDLSSESTVSRIRTEHFPLTLESARPSHTSQYLCASSEDRAKRYGELFFGEGSRLTVL.

The chain combines TRBV11-2 with TRBJ2-7; 7 bases map to TRBD2. CDR1 and CDR2 (germline): SGHAT, FQNNGV. The CDR3 consists of 13 residues. V was clipped by 8 bases and J by 2 bases; unmatched bases: 6. The CDR3: CASWEGSTYEQYF. The CDR3 region has the DNA TGTGCCAGCTGGGAGGGGAGTACCTACGAGCAGTACTTC. Full variable domain (remainder filled in from reference TRBV11-2 and TRBJ2-7): EAGVAQSPRYKIIEKRQSVAFWCNPISGHATLYWYQQILGQGPKLLIQFQNNGVVDDSQLPKDRFSAERLKGVDSTLKIQPAKLEDSAVYLCASWEGSTYEQYFGPGTRLTVT.

This clone was seen a single time. The chain combines TRBV5-1 with TRBJ2-5, with 9 bases identical to TRBD2. The germline gives CDR1 SGHRS, CDR2 YFSETQ. The CDR3 runs to 14 residues. With V trimmed by 4 bases and J by 3 bases, 4 bases remained unmatched. CDR3 region: CASSTGLAEETQYF. The CDR3 DNA reads TGCGCCAGCAGCACGGGACTAGCAGAAGAGACCCAGTACTTC.

This clone was recorded a few times. The rearrangement uses TRBV13 and TRBJ1-2; D perhaps matches TRBD1 (6 bases). The CDR3 is 15 residues long. Germline V lookup: CDR1 PRHDT, CDR2 FYEKMQ (reference sequence). Trimming cost V 1 base and J 7 bases, with 16 bases left between them. The DNA for the CDR3 is TGTGCCAGCAGCTTAGCCGGACAGTGGTTTGGTGGCTACACCTTC. The encoded protein is CASSLAGQWFGGYTF.

Written as DNA, the CDR3 is TGTGCCAGCAGCTTGGCCGGGACAGGGGCTTGGAATTCACCCCTCCACTTT. Amino acid sequence: CASSLAGTGAWNSPLHF. The chain couples TRBV5-6 to TRBJ1-6, with 10 bases that match TRBD1. The CDR3 spans 17 residues. With 0 bases clipped from V and 7 bases from J, the junction kept 7 bases outside the gene matches. From germline, CDR1 is SGHDT and CDR2 YYEEEE.

This chain joins TRBV15 and TRBJ2-7, with 9 bases lining up with TRBD1. V gave up 1 base and J gave up 4 bases; unmatched junction bases: 14. CDR1 LNHNV and CDR2 YYDKDF come from the germline V gene (reference sequence). This CDR3 is 18 amino acids long. The chain's CDR3 is CATSRGGTGTGRYYEQYF. DNA for the CDR3: TGTGCCACCAGCAGAGGGGGGACCGGGACAGGGAGATATTACGAGCAGTACTTC.

This sequence joins TRBV7-2 and TRBJ1-3; D unresolved. Trimming removed 1 base at V and 1 base at J, with 8 bases between. CDR3 length: 15 amino acids. CDR1 and CDR2 (germline): SGHTA, FQGNSA. The DNA of the CDR3 is TGTGCCAGCAGCTTAGAGTCAGGATCTGGAAACACCATATATTTT. Residues: CASSLESGSGNTIYF.

Comments on this clone: The sample holds other DNA sequences that translate to the same CDR3. This chain links TRBV5-1 with TRBJ2-5, with TRBD1 matching 7 bases. Unmatched junction bases numbered 5, after V lost 4 bases and J lost 2 bases. The CDR3 is 14 amino acids. Per the germline V gene, CDR1 is SGHRS and CDR2 is YFSETQ. CDR3 in amino acids: CASSPGTAQETQYF. CDR3 sequence (DNA): TGCGCCAGCAGCCCTGGGACAGCTCAAGAGACCCAGTACTTC.

The chain is built from TRBV9 and TRBJ1-1, with 8 bases lining up with TRBD1. Looked up from germline, CDR1 is SGDLS and CDR2 is YYNGEE. CDR3 size: 14 residues. The ends lost 4 bases at V and 1 base at J; junction bases unmatched: 3. CDR3 nucleotide sequence: TGTGCCAGCAGCCCAGGGACAGGGAACACTGAAGCTTTCTTT. It translates to CASSPGTGNTEAFF.

V usage is TRBV29-1 and J usage is TRBJ2-1; 13 nucleotides match TRBD2. The germline V gene encodes CDR1 SQVTM and CDR2 ANQGSEA. The CDR3 runs 15 residues. V trimming: 4 bases; J trimming: 9 bases; junction bases outside the gene matches: 9. The CDR3 is CSVGDGLAGVGEQFF. In nucleotides, the CDR3 is TGCAGCGTTGGGGACGGACTAGCGGGGGTAGGTGAGCAGTTCTTC.

A few counts support this clone. The chain joins TRBV13 to TRBJ2-7; maybe TRBD1 (7 bases). There are 16 residues in the CDR3. Germline V gives CDR1 PRHDT, CDR2 FYEKMQ (reference sequence). Trimming cost V 1 base and J 2 bases, with 15 bases left between them. The CDR3 DNA follows: TGTGCCAGCAGCTTAGAAGGGGGGACAGACGCCTACGAGCAGTACTTC. It codes for CASSLEGGTDAYEQYF. Full variable domain (missing parts from reference TRBV13 and TRBJ2-7): AAGVIQSPRHLIKEKRETATLKCYPIPRHDTVYWYQQGPGQDPQFLISFYEKMQSDKGSIPDRFSAQQFSDYHSELNMSSLELGDSALYFCASSLEGGTDAYEQYFGPGTRLTVT.

The V and J genes are TRBV7-9 and TRBJ2-1; D is possibly TRBD1 (5 bases). Germline V lookup: CDR1 SEHNR, CDR2 FQNEAQ (reference sequence). This CDR3 is built from 15 residues. V lost 3 bases, J lost 6 bases, and 15 bases lay in between. The CDR3 region has the DNA TGTGCCAGCAGCTTGGTAGGGGTACAGATCAATGAGCAGTTCTTC. This sequence encodes CASSLVGVQINEQFF. The full variable domain, with the rest looked up from reference TRBV7-9 and TRBJ2-1, is DTGVSQNPRHKITKRGQNVTFRCDPISEHNRLYWYRQTLGQGPEFLTYFQNEAQLEKSRLLSDRFSAERPKGSFSTLEIQRTEQGDSAMYLCASSLVGVQINEQFFGPGTRLTVL.